The 5 T cell receptor beta chains below all came from one sample that was sequenced in a study of CD4+ T cells in melanoma (dated by TCRdb to between 2021 and 2022). Libraries were built with the immunoSEQ multiplex PCR assay. What TCRdb holds here is the immuneACCESS table cut down to in-frame rearrangements. Part of the clones is not present; checked against another copy, under half of the missing clones reflect an unresolved V gene, and the others are unexplained. This sample lists more than 10,000 clones; roughly two thirds were detected once. The ten largest clones represent 13% to 15% of the sample. Specimen: cells from a culture (not recorded whether cultured in vitro). All receptors derive from a human donor with melanoma.

The chain combines TRBV18 with TRBJ2-7, with D perhaps given as TRBD1 or TRBD2 (5 bases each). This CDR3 is 13 amino acids long. The germline V and J ends were trimmed by 4 bases and 2 bases, with 9 bases remaining between them. Germline V lookup: CDR1 KGHSH, CDR2 LQKENI. As DNA, the CDR3 is TGTGCCAGCTCACGCCGGGACCCCTACGAGCAGTACTTC. This sequence encodes CASSRRDPYEQYF.

V and J are TRBV5-6 and TRBJ2-7; perhaps TRBD1 as D (6 bases). Germline loops: CDR1 SGHDT, CDR2 YYEEEE. Trimming stripped 9 bases from V and 2 bases from J, with 18 bases between. The length of the CDR3 is 14 residues. CDR3 sequence (DNA): TGTGCCACCGGAGAGACAGGTTCAACCTACGAGCAGTACTTC. Its protein product is CATGETGSTYEQYF.

This clone has only a few counts. V and J are TRBV19 and TRBJ2-1; 8 bases match TRBD1. With 6 bases clipped from V and 6 bases from J, the junction kept 7 bases outside the gene matches. CDR1 is LNHDA and CDR2 is SQIVND in the germline V gene (reference sequence). The CDR3 length is 14 residues. CDR3 sequence reads: CASRRTGQGNEQFF. The CDR3 region has the DNA TGTGCCAGTAGGAGGACAGGGCAGGGCAATGAGCAGTTCTTC.

This clone was seen more than once but under ten times. This chain joins TRBV6-6 and TRBJ1-6; perhaps TRBD1 as D (6 bases). Between the trimmed V and J ends, which lost 0 bases and 14 bases, there was a span of 14 bases. Germline V gene sequence: CDR1 MNHNY, CDR2 SVGAGI (reference sequence). The CDR3 extends over 14 amino acids. For the CDR3, the DNA is TGTGCCAGCAGTTACTCGGCCGGGGGCGAAGCCCTCCACTTT. Its protein is CASSYSAGGEALHF.

The rearrangement uses TRBV5-4 and TRBJ1-6; D not resolved. Germline V gives CDR1 SGHNT, CDR2 YYREEE (reference sequence). With 0 bases removed from V and 4 bases from J, the gap between germline ends came to 8 bases. The CDR3 runs 15 residues. The CDR3 reads CASSLDRMYNSPLHF. In DNA form, the CDR3 reads TGTGCCAGCAGCTTGGACAGAATGTATAATTCACCCCTCCACTTT.